Shown below are 27 T cell receptor beta chains from a single sample sequenced in a study of T cell responses to AZD1222 COVID-19 vaccine. The assay was immunoSEQ multiplex PCR, and TCRdb's table has in-frame clones only and misses some. The sample contains about 39,000 clones, around 88% of which appear only once. The sample in question was peripheral blood, obtained 28 days after the second AZD1222 dose. Every receptor here comes from an adult who received the AZD1222 COVID-19 vaccine.

The chain combines TRBV25-1 with TRBJ1-2, with 7 nucleotides matching TRBD1. The CDR3 runs 15 residues. The germline V gene encodes CDR1 MGHDK and CDR2 SYGVNS. The junction had 11 bases not matched to a gene; V was cut back by 4 bases and J by 6 bases. CDR3 sequence (DNA): TGTGCCAGCAGTGCCGCACTCGGACAGGCGGATGGCTACACCTTC. This codes for CASSAALGQADGYTF.

The J gene is TRBJ2-7, the V gene TRBV5-1, with D perhaps matching TRBD2 (6 bases). This CDR3 has 12 amino acids. Trimming took off 3 bases at V and 6 bases at J, with 10 bases between the two ends. CDR1 and CDR2 from the germline V gene are SGHRS and YFSETQ. Here the CDR3 reads CASSSGDREQYF. The CDR3 bases are TGCGCCAGCAGCTCGGGGGATCGCGAGCAGTACTTC.

This clone was counted a single time. The V and J genes are TRBV30 and TRBJ2-2; D not certain. The germline V and J ends were trimmed by 5 bases and 1 base, with 8 bases remaining between them. This CDR3 region has 13 residues. The germline gives CDR1 GTSNPN, CDR2 SVGIG (reference sequence). The CDR3 reads CAWWPRNTGELFF. DNA for the CDR3: TGTGCCTGGTGGCCCAGGAACACCGGGGAGCTGTTTTTT.

This chain uses TRBV5-1 with TRBJ2-3, with 7 bases matching TRBD2. The CDR3 consists of 15 residues. V shed 0 bases and J 3 bases; nucleotides not matched to a gene: 4. The germline V gene has CDR1 SGHRS and CDR2 YFSETQ. Here the CDR3 DNA reads TGCGCCAGCAGCTTGGAGGGCGGGAGAACAGATACGCAGTATTTT. Residues: CASSLEGGRTDTQYF.

The chain combines TRBV4-1 with TRBJ2-7; D possibly corresponds to TRBD2 (5 bases). Looked up from germline, CDR1 is MGHRA and CDR2 is YSYEKL. V was shortened by 0 bases and J by 0 bases, with 18 bases between the two germline ends. The CDR3 sequence is 18 residues long. As DNA, the CDR3 is TGCGCCAGCAGCCAAGATAGTGCGGCTAGCCGTACCTCCTACGAGCAGTACTTC. Encoded protein: CASSQDSAASRTSYEQYF.

This clone was counted a few times. The junction departs from germline at one end; a sequencing error may be responsible. This chain connects TRBV15 to TRBJ1-4; the D gene is possibly TRBD1 (6 bases). Germline V gene sequence: CDR1 LNHNV, CDR2 YYDKDF (reference sequence). This CDR3 spans 14 amino acids. For the CDR3, the DNA is TGTGCCACCAGCGGAGAGGGGGAGGAGGAAAAACTGTTTTTT. This codes for CATSGEGEEEKLFF.

The V call is TRBV18, the J call TRBJ2-7; D is possibly TRBD1 (6 bases). Germline values: CDR1 KGHSH, CDR2 LQKENI. The CDR3 spans 14 residues. Trimming removed 6 bases from V and 6 bases from J, with 18 bases in between. The CDR3 bases are TGTGCCAGCTCCCGGGGAGACAGGAGCCTCGAGCAGTACTTC. This translates into CASSRGDRSLEQYF. Full variable domain (remainder filled in from reference TRBV18 and TRBJ2-7): NAGVMQNPRHLVRRRGQEARLRCSPMKGHSHVYWYRQLPEEGLKFMVYLQKENIIDESGMPKERFSAEFPKEGPSILRIQQVVRGDSAAYFCASSRGDRSLEQYFGPGTRLTVT.

V gene TRBV21-1 combines with J gene TRBJ2-3; TRBD2 is the table's D call and was not checked against the DNA. TRBV21-1 is designated a pseudogene. The CDR3 sequence is 11 residues long. For the CDR3, the DNA is TGTGCCAGCAGACTGTCGAGCAAGCAGTATTTT. Protein product: CASRLSSKQYF.

The chain recombines TRBV5-1 with TRBJ1-6; D may be TRBD1 (5 bases). With 0 bases removed from V and 10 bases from J, the gap between germline ends came to 14 bases. Per the germline V gene, CDR1 is SGHRS and CDR2 is YFSETQ. This CDR3 contains 15 residues. As DNA, the CDR3 is TGCGCCAGCAGCTTGGGCCCAGGGTCAGAGTCACCCCTCCACTTT. It yields the protein CASSLGPGSESPLHF.

In its sample, this clone was seen once. J is TRBJ2-1 and V is TRBV7-2; 13 bases agree with TRBD2. Losses at the gene ends were 3 bases for V and 4 bases for J; bases not matched to a gene: 6. CDR1 is SGHTA and CDR2 is FQGNSA in the germline V gene. CDR3 size: 17 residues. CDR3 loop: CASSFRGTSGMYNEQFF. CDR3 sequence (DNA): TGTGCCAGCAGCTTTAGAGGGACTAGCGGGATGTACAATGAGCAGTTCTTC.

In its sample, this clone was seen once. The chain joins TRBV4-2 to TRBJ2-3; D tentatively fits TRBD1 or TRBD2 (5 bases each). From germline, CDR1 is LGHNA and CDR2 YNFKEQ. This CDR3 has 16 amino acids. Deletions cut 4 bases from V and 7 bases from J, with 21 bases between. DNA for the CDR3: TGTGCCAGCAGCCCCCCGGAGCTAGGGGAGAGAAATACGCAGTATTTT. Translation: CASSPPELGERNTQYF.

DNA for the CDR3: TGTGCCAGCAGCGTAGAATTGGGGGGAGTCACAGATACGCAGTATTTT. Its protein product is CASSVELGGVTDTQYF. The chain couples TRBV9 to TRBJ2-3, with a tentative D call TRBD2 (6 bases). The V gene lost 0 bases and the J gene lost 2 bases, with 13 bases spanning the gap. This CDR3 region has 16 residues. The germline V gene has CDR1 SGDLS and CDR2 YYNGEE. Using reference TRBV9 and TRBJ2-3 for the parts outside the CDR3, the full variable domain is DSGVTQTPKHLITATGQRVTLRCSPRSGDLSVYWYQQSLDQGLQFLIQYYNGEERAKGNILERFSAQQFPDLHSELNLSSLELGDSALYFCASSVELGGVTDTQYFGPGTRLTVL.

This sequence joins TRBV7-9 and TRBJ2-1, with TRBD2 matching over 11 bases. This CDR3 has 13 residues. The germline V gene encodes CDR1 SEHNR and CDR2 FQNEAQ (reference sequence). V dropped 5 bases and J dropped 15; count of bases not matched to a gene: 9. The CDR3 DNA is TGTGCCAGCAGCAGGTCACTAGCGGGAGATGTGTTCTTC. Translating gives CASSRSLAGDVFF.

This clone came up a few times. This chain links TRBV24-1 with TRBJ2-1; the D is unclear. The CDR3 extends over 14 amino acids. Germline V lookup: CDR1 KGHDR, CDR2 SFDVKD. Trimming pared 0 bases from V and 6 bases from J, leaving 8 bases between. The CDR3, as DNA: TGTGCCACCAGTGATTTGGGTCCTTTCAATGAGCAGTTCTTC. Encoded protein: CATSDLGPFNEQFF.

The V and J genes are TRBV4-2 and TRBJ1-2; the match to TRBD1 covers 7 bases. V was clipped by 2 bases and J by 3 bases; unmatched bases: 6. CDR3 size: 15 residues. Germline V lookup: CDR1 LGHNA, CDR2 YNFKEQ. CDR3 loop: CASSQPGQPDYGYTF. CDR3 nucleotides: TGTGCCAGCAGCCAACCGGGACAGCCTGACTATGGCTACACCTTC.

The gene calls are TRBV2 and TRBJ2-1; D not resolved. Germline assignment: CDR1 SNHLY and CDR2 FYNNEI. This CDR3 comprises 12 residues. Deletions cut 1 base from V and 14 bases from J, with 12 bases between. The DNA of the CDR3 is TGTGCCAGCAGTGAAGTTGGACCCCTTGAGTTCTTC. It is translated as CASSEVGPLEFF. Full variable domain (rest looked up from reference TRBV2 and TRBJ2-1): EPEVTQTPSHQVTQMGQEVILRCVPISNHLYFYWYRQILGQKVEFLVSFYNNEISEKSEIFDDQFSVERPDGSNFTLKIRSTKLEDSAMYFCASSEVGPLEFFGPGTRLTVL.

V and J are TRBV19 and TRBJ2-1, with unresolved D. The V gene's germline CDR1 is LNHDA and CDR2 SQIVND (reference sequence). Trimming shortened V by 5 bases and J by 2 bases, and 7 bases separated the two germline ends. This CDR3 has 13 amino acids. CDR3 sequence: CASSPNTYNEQFF. The CDR3 region has the DNA TGTGCCAGTAGTCCGAACACCTACAATGAGCAGTTCTTC.

The chain combines TRBV20-1 with TRBJ2-2; a possible D gene is TRBD2 (5 bases). V gave up 3 bases and J gave up 2 bases, with 10 bases separating them. CDR3 size: 14 residues. Germline CDR1 DFQATT, CDR2 SNEGSKA (reference sequence). The CDR3: CSASRSGNTGELFF. The CDR3 DNA follows: TGCAGTGCTAGTCGCTCGGGAAACACCGGGGAGCTGTTTTTT.

V usage is TRBV2 and J usage is TRBJ2-6; D is uncertain. V was clipped by 8 bases and J by 2 bases, with 10 bases between them. The CDR3 is 14 amino acids. The germline CDR1 and CDR2 sequences are SNHLY and FYNNEI. The CDR3 reads CASLPATGANVLTF. The CDR3 DNA reads as TGTGCCAGCCTACCTGCGACTGGGGCCAACGTCCTGACTTTC. The complete variable domain, with remaining parts taken from reference TRBV2 and TRBJ2-6, reads EPEVTQTPSHQVTQMGQEVILRCVPISNHLYFYWYRQILGQKVEFLVSFYNNEISEKSEIFDDQFSVERPDGSNFTLKIRSTKLEDSAMYFCASLPATGANVLTFGAGSRLTVL.

This chain uses TRBV5-1 with TRBJ2-7; 9 bases fit TRBD1. Germline-derived CDR1 and CDR2 are SGHRS and YFSETQ. The CDR3 runs to 17 residues. V gave up 0 bases and J gave up 4 bases; unmatched junction bases: 11. The CDR3 DNA follows: TGCGCCAGCAGCTTGGGCCCCGGGACAGGGTTATTTTACGAGCAGTACTTC. Translated, it gives CASSLGPGTGLFYEQYF.

V is TRBV11-2 and J is TRBJ2-2; the D gene could be TRBD1 or TRBD2 (7 bases each). CDR1 SGHAT and CDR2 FQNNGV come from the germline V gene. Trimming took 3 bases from V and 4 from J, leaving 12 bases between them. The CDR3 length is 15 residues. CDR3 in DNA: TGTGCCAGCAGCTTGGCAGGGGGGGCCACCGGGGAGCTGTTTTTT. This codes for CASSLAGGATGELFF. Full variable domain (remainder filled in from reference TRBV11-2 and TRBJ2-2): EAGVAQSPRYKIIEKRQSVAFWCNPISGHATLYWYQQILGQGPKLLIQFQNNGVVDDSQLPKDRFSAERLKGVDSTLKIQPAKLEDSAVYLCASSLAGGATGELFFGEGSRLTVL.

The chain has TRBV7-2 and TRBJ2-3, with TRBD2 identical over 12 bases. Unmatched junction bases numbered 5, after V lost 4 bases and J lost 12 bases. Germline loops: CDR1 SGHTA, CDR2 FQGNSA. The CDR3 contains 13 residues. CDR3 residues: CASSSTSGGLQYF. CDR3 sequence (DNA): TGTGCCAGCAGCTCCACTAGCGGGGGGCTACAGTATTTT.

The rearrangement joins TRBV5-8 to TRBJ2-1; weak D call: TRBD2 (6 bases). This CDR3 comprises 13 residues. The V gene's germline CDR1 is SGHTS and CDR2 YDEGEE. V lost 4 bases and J 4 bases, leaving 9 bases between the germline ends. Written as DNA, the CDR3 is TGTGCCAGCAGCCGGGACTTGTACAATGAGCAGTTCTTC. Translating it yields CASSRDLYNEQFF.

This clone was counted between two and nine times. The chain uses TRBV19 and TRBJ2-1; TRBD2 matches at 9 bases. CDR3 length equals 15 residues. CDR1 and CDR2 from the germline V gene are LNHDA and SQIVND (reference sequence). V gave up 3 bases and J gave up 1 base; unmatched junction bases: 1. The DNA of the CDR3 is TGTGCCAGTAGTATGACTAGCGGATCCTACAATGAGCAGTTCTTC. Translated, it gives CASSMTSGSYNEQFF.

There are a few counts of this clone. The chain uses TRBV7-3 and TRBJ2-3; the D gene is possibly TRBD2 (5 bases). Germline CDR1 is SGHTA and CDR2 is FQGTGA. V lost 4 bases to trimming and J lost 5 bases, with 13 bases between them. The CDR3 sequence is 14 residues long. CDR3 residues: CASSSWDAGDTQYF. The CDR3 DNA reads as TGTGCCAGCAGCTCCTGGGATGCGGGAGATACGCAGTATTTT.

The genes are TRBV29-1 and TRBJ2-1; TRBD2 matches at 11 bases. The V gene end was trimmed by 6 bases and the J gene end by 6 bases; junction bases not matched to a gene: 10. The CDR3 covers 15 residues. Germline lookup yields CDR1 SQVTM and CDR2 ANQGSEA. The CDR3 is CSVGTSGRLGNEQFF. The CDR3 region has the DNA TGCAGCGTCGGGACTAGCGGACGCCTGGGCAATGAGCAGTTCTTC.

The J gene is TRBJ1-2, the V gene TRBV6-5, with D maybe TRBD1 (5 bases). The V end lost 2 bases, the J end lost 7 bases, and 17 bases lay between the germline ends. The CDR3 covers 15 residues. Per germline, CDR1 MNHEY and CDR2 SVGAGI. CDR3 in DNA: TGTGCCAGCAGTTACGGAGGGGCTACGGGTTTTGGCTACACCTTC. It translates to CASSYGGATGFGYTF.